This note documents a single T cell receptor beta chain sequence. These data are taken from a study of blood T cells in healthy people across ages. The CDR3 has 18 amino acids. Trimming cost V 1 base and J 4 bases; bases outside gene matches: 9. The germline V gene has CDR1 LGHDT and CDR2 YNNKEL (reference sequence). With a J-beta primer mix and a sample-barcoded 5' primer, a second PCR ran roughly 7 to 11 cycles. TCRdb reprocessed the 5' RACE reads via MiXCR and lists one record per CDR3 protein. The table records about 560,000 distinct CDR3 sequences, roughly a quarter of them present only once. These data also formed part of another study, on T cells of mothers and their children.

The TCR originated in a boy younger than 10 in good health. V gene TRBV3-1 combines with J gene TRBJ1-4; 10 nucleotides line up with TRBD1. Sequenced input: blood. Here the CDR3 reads CASSQGTGGTGNNEKLFF. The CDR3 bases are TGTGCCAGCAGCCAAGGGACAGGGGGGACGGGGAATAATGAAAAACTGTTTTTT.